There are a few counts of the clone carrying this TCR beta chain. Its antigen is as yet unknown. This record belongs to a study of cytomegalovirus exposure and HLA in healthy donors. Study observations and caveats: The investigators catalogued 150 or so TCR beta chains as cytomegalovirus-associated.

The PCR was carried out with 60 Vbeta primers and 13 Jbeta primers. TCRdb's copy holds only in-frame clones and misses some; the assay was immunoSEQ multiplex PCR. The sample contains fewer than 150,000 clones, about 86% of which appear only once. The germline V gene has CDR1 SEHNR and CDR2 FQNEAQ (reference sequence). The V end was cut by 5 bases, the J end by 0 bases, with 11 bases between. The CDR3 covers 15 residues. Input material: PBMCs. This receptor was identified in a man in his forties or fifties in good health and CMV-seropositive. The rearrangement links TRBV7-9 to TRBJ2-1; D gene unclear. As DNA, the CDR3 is TGTGCCAGCAGCCCGACTCCTAGCTCCTACAATGAGCAGTTCTTC. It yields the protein CASSPTPSSYNEQFF.